The entry below gives a single TCR beta chain sequence along with its context. The data were obtained in a study of cytomegalovirus exposure and HLA in healthy donors. The PCR was carried out with 60 Vbeta primers and 13 Jbeta primers. The table came from immunoSEQ multiplex PCR; TCRdb's copy has only in-frame clones and leaves some out. Found here are 90,000 to 110,000 clones, roughly 79% of them singletons; the top ten hold less than 2.5%. Germline-derived CDR1 and CDR2 are ENHRY and SYGVKD. The trim removed 5 bases at V and 3 bases at J, leaving 12 bases unmatched. The CDR3 has 19 residues. The sample comprised PBMCs. This sequence joins TRBV10-3 and TRBJ2-6; 11 nucleotides match TRBD1. The sequence came from a woman in her twenties or thirties in good health and CMV-seronegative. CDR3 loop: CAISPELGQGAFGANVLTF. The CDR3 DNA reads as TGTGCCATCAGTCCAGAGCTCGGACAGGGGGCCTTTGGGGCCAACGTCCTGACTTTC.